Ten or more counts support the clone carrying this T cell receptor (beta chain). The target antigen is unknown. The data belong to a study of post-analysis software for immune sequencing data. Study-level background: As for disease course, relapsing-remitting, secondary progressive and progressive-relapsing multiple sclerosis were all included.

General observations from the study: F-measure co-clustering was strong for batch-matched samples. Five TRBV segments, including TRBV5-6, TRBV5-1 and TRBV20-1, were more frequent in patients than controls.

Unique molecular identifiers tagged the TCR beta cDNA libraries. Each sample of roughly 0.9 to 11 million input T cells yielded around 500,000 cDNA molecules, so each molecule approximated one T cell. A single record per CDR3 protein comes from TCRdb applying MiXCR to the PCR reads. Of about 260,000 distinct CDR3 sequences detected, 36% appear once; the ten largest clones hold around 4.7%. CDR1 is SGHNT and CDR2 is YYREEE in the germline V gene (reference sequence). V dropped 4 bases and J dropped 8; count of bases not matched to a gene: 5. The CDR3 contains 12 residues. The clonotype was recovered from a girl aged 10 to 17 with multiple sclerosis. The gene calls are TRBV5-4 and TRBJ1-1; 7 bases are a match to TRBD1. Sequencing was done on a sample of blood. This chain's CDR3 is CASSQGQLEAFF. CDR3 DNA: TGTGCCAGCAGCCAGGGACAGCTCGAAGCTTTCTTT.